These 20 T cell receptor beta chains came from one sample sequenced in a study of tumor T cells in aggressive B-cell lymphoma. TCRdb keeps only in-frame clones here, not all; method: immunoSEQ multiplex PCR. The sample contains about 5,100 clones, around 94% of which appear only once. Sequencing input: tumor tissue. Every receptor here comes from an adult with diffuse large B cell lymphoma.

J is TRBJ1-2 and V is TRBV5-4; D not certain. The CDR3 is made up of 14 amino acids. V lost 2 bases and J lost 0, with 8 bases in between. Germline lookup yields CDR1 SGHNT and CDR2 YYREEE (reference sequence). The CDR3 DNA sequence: TGTGCCAGCAGCTTCCTAACCTCTAACTATGGCTACACCTTC. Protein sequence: CASSFLTSNYGYTF.

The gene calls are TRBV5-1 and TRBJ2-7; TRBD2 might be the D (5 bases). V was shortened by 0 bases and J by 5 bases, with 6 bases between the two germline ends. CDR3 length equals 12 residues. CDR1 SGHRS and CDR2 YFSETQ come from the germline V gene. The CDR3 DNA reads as TGCGCCAGCAGCTTGGACGGGGACGAGCAGTACTTC. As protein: CASSLDGDEQYF.

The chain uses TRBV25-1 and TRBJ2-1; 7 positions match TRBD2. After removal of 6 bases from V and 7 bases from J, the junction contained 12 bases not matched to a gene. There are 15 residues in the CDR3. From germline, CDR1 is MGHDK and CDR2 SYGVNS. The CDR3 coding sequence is TGTGCCAGCAGCCCGTCTAGCGGTGTACGTAATGAGCAGTTCTTC. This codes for CASSPSSGVRNEQFF. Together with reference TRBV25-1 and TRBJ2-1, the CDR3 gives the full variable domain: EADIYQTPRYLVIGTGKKITLECSQTMGHDKMYWYQQDPGMELHLIHYSYGVNSTEKGDLSSESTVSRIRTEHFPLTLESARPSHTSQYLCASSPSSGVRNEQFFGPGTRLTVL.

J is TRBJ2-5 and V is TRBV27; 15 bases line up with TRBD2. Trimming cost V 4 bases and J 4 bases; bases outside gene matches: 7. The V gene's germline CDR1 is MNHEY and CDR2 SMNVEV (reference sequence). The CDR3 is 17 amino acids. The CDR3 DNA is TGTGCCAGCAGTTCGGGACTAGCGGGAGGTCCCTTAGAGACCCAGTACTTC. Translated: CASSSGLAGGPLETQYF.

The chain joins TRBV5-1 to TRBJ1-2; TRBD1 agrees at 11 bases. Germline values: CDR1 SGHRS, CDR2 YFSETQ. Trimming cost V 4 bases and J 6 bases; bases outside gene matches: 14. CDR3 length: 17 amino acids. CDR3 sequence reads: CASSVGQGAVRYHGYTF. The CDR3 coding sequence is TGCGCCAGCAGCGTCGGACAGGGGGCGGTAAGGTATCATGGCTACACCTTC.

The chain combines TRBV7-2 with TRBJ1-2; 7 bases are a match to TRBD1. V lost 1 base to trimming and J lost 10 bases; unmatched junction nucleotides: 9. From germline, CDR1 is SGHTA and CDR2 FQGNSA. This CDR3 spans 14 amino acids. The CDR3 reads CASSLGGTAMDYTF. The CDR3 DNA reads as TGTGCCAGCAGCTTAGGCGGGACAGCTATGGACTACACCTTC.

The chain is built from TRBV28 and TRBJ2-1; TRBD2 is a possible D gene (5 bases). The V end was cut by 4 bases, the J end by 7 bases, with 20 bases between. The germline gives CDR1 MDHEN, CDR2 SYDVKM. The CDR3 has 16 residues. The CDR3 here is CASSSPRTRIENEQFF. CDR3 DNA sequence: TGTGCCAGCAGTTCCCCCCGGACTCGCATAGAGAATGAGCAGTTCTTC.

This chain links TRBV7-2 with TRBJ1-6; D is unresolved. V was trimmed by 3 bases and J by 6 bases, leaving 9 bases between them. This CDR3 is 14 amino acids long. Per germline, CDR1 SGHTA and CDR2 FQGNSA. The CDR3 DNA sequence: TGTGCCAGCAGCTTCCGGGATACTAATTCACCCCTCCACTTT. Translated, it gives CASSFRDTNSPLHF.

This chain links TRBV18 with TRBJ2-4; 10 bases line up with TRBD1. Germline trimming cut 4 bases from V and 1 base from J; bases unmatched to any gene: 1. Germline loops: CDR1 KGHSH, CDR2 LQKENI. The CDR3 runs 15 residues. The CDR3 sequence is CASSRQGAAKNIQYF. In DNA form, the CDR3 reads TGTGCCAGCTCACGACAGGGGGCGGCCAAAAACATTCAGTACTTC.

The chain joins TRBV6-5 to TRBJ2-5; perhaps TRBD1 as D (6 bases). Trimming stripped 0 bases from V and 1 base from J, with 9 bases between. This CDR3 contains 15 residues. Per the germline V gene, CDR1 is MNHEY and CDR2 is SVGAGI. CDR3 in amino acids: CASSYSRTAQETQYF. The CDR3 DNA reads TGTGCCAGCAGTTACTCACGGACAGCCCAAGAGACCCAGTACTTC.

The CDR3 protein is CASSVGTGVSQETQYF. The CDR3 DNA reads TGTGCCAGCAGCGTAGGGACAGGGGTCAGCCAAGAGACCCAGTACTTC. This rearrangement joins TRBV9 to TRBJ2-5; 9 positions agree with TRBD1. With 0 bases clipped from V and 1 base from J, the junction kept 4 bases outside the gene matches. CDR3 length: 16 residues. Per the germline V gene, CDR1 is SGDLS and CDR2 is YYNGEE.

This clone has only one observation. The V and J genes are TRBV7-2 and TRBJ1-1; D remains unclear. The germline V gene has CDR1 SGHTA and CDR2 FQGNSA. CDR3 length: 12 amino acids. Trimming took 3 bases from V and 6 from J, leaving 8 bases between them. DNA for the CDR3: TGTGCCAGCAGCTTGCTAGGTTCTGAAGCTTTCTTT. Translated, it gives CASSLLGSEAFF.

CDR3 protein: CASNGQGASYEQYF. The CDR3 bases are TGTGCCAGCAACGGACAGGGGGCGTCGTACGAGCAGTACTTC. The rearrangement uses TRBV2 and TRBJ2-7, with 11 bases aligning to TRBD1. Germline CDR1 is SNHLY and CDR2 is FYNNEI. CDR3 length: 14 amino acids. The ends lost 7 bases at V and 4 bases at J; junction bases unmatched: 6. Full variable domain (outside the CDR3, taken from reference TRBV2 and TRBJ2-7): EPEVTQTPSHQVTQMGQEVILRCVPISNHLYFYWYRQILGQKVEFLVSFYNNEISEKSEIFDDQFSVERPDGSNFTLKIRSTKLEDSAMYFCASNGQGASYEQYFGPGTRLTVT.

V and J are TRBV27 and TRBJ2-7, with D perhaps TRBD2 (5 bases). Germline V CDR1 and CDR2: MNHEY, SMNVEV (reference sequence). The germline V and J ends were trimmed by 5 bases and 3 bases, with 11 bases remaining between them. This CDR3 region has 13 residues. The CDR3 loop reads CASSPSLNYEQYF. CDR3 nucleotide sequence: TGTGCCAGCAGTCCTAGCCTCAACTACGAGCAGTACTTC.

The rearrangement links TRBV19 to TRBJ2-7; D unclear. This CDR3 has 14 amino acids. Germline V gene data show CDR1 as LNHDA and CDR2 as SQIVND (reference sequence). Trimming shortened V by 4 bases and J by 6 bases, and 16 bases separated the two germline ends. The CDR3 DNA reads TGTGCCAGTAGTACTGCTAGTAACTCGGGCGAGCAGTACTTC. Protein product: CASSTASNSGEQYF.

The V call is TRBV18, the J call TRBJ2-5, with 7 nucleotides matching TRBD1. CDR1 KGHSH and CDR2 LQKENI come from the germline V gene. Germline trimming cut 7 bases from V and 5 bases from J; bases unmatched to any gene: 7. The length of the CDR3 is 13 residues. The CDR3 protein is CASCPGQQETQYF. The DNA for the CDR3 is TGTGCCAGCTGCCCGGGACAGCAGGAGACCCAGTACTTC.

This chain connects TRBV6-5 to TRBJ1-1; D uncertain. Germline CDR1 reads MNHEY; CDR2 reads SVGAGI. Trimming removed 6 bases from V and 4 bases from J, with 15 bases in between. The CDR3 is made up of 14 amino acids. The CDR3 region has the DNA TGTGCCAGCAGGGGAGGGAGAGCGGGCACTGAAGCTTTCTTT. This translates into CASRGGRAGTEAFF.

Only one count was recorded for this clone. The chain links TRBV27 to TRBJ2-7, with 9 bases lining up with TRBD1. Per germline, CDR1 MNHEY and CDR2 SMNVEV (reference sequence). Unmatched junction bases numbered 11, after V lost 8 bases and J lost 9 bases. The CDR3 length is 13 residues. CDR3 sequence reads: CASQPGQGLGQYF. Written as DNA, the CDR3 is TGTGCCAGCCAACCGGGACAGGGATTAGGGCAGTACTTC.

In DNA form, the CDR3 reads TGTGCCAGCAGCTTTCAGGTGAGCTCCTACGAGCAGTACTTC. Amino acid sequence: CASSFQVSSYEQYF. V is TRBV5-6 and J is TRBJ2-7; D gene unclear. V shed 2 bases and J shed 0 bases, with 9 bases lying between them. The germline gives CDR1 SGHDT, CDR2 YYEEEE. This CDR3 region has 14 residues.

CDR3 protein: CSARDTDTQYF. In DNA, the CDR3 is TGCAGTGCTCGGGACACAGATACGCAGTATTTT. The V call is TRBV20-1, the J call TRBJ2-3, with D perhaps matching TRBD2 (5 bases). Trimming removed 5 bases at V and 2 bases at J, with 5 bases between. The CDR3 is 11 amino acids. Germline CDR1 is DFQATT and CDR2 is SNEGSKA (reference sequence).